This T cell receptor beta chain appears in the sequencing data of a study of blood T cell repertoires in COVID-19. Study context: Italy, Spain and the United States were the sources of the convalescent and acute COVID-19 samples. T cells, B-cell-depleted T cells, or PBMCs supplied cDNA or gDNA.

Methods used by the authors: Cell counts per sample came from amplifying reference gene primers. Some clones are missing from TCRdb's copy, which holds only in-frame ones; the method was immunoSEQ multiplex PCR. V, J and clone size are those of that table, while D and trimming were read from the DNA. The sample lists about 250,000 clones; roughly 80% were seen once. The CDR3 totals 15 residues. The V gene lost 7 bases and the J gene lost 10 bases, with 20 bases spanning the gap. The germline V gene encodes CDR1 SNHLY and CDR2 FYNNEI. Sample: peripheral blood. The TCR comes from a man at least 80 years old with acute or convalescent COVID-19. The chain has TRBV2 and TRBJ1-6; D uncertain. The CDR3 sequence: CASTREEGKVSPLHF. The CDR3 coding sequence is TGTGCCAGCACCCGTGAGGAGGGCAAGGTATCACCCCTCCACTTT. Drawing the rest from reference TRBV2 and TRBJ1-6, the complete variable domain is EPEVTQTPSHQVTQMGQEVILRCVPISNHLYFYWYRQILGQKVEFLVSFYNNEISEKSEIFDDQFSVERPDGSNFTLKIRSTKLEDSAMYFCASTREEGKVSPLHFGNGTRLTVT.